The 21 T cell receptor beta chains below were found in one sample sequenced in a study of T cell repertoires in cytomegalovirus infection. TCRdb processed the reads anew with MiXCR; each CDR3 protein has one entry. The table has some 450,000 distinct CDR3 sequences, around 32% seen once; the top ten hold approximately 15%. The sample was PBMCs. These receptors were obtained from a human donor in good health (CMV status not recorded). Some clones in this sample may be carry-over from other donors' samples.

J is TRBJ1-5 and V is TRBV5-8; possibly TRBD1 for D (6 bases). CDR1 is SGHTS, CDR2 YDEGEE, per germline. The CDR3 covers 17 residues. V was trimmed by 4 bases and J by 6 bases, leaving 23 bases between them. CDR3 nucleotide sequence: TGTGCCAGCAGCCTGCCGGACTGGTGGCAGGGGCCTCAGCCCCAGCATTTT. It translates to CASSLPDWWQGPQPQHF.

There are many counts of this clonotype. The rearrangement uses TRBV12-3 or TRBV12-4 and TRBJ1-2; TRBD1 matches at 7 bases. The V and J ends lost 2 bases and 13 bases, in that order; junction bases with no gene match: 13. This CDR3 comprises 14 residues. The CDR3 loop reads CASSLSSLYRGSTF. The CDR3 nucleotides read TGTGCCAGCAGTTTATCCTCCTTGTACAGGGGATCCACCTTC.

The genes are TRBV12-3 or TRBV12-4 and TRBJ2-2; D remains ambiguous. V dropped 10 bases and J dropped 5 bases, with 8 bases sitting between them. This CDR3 spans 11 amino acids. The CDR3 loop is CATSRTGELFF. The CDR3 region has the DNA TGTGCCACCTCCCGGACCGGGGAGCTGTTTTTT.

The table lists this clonotype with a few counts. The chain carries TRBV7-9 and TRBJ1-1; 11 bases fit TRBD1. The CDR3 covers 15 residues. Germline CDR1 reads SEHNR; CDR2 reads FQNEAQ (reference sequence). The V and J ends lost 1 base and 5 bases, in that order; junction bases with no gene match: 3. CDR3 nucleotides: TGTGCCAGCAGCTTAGGGGACAGGGGGTGGACTGAAGCTTTCTTT. Amino acids: CASSLGDRGWTEAFF.

This chain links TRBV6-1 with TRBJ2-7, with 10 bases lining up with TRBD1. CDR3 length: 11 residues. CDR1 MNHNS and CDR2 SASEGT come from the germline V gene. V lost 11 bases and J lost 6; bases outside the gene matches: 4. The CDR3 loop is CAAGQGVEQYF. Written as DNA, the CDR3 is TGTGCCGCCGGACAGGGGGTCGAGCAGTACTTC.

Notes on this clonotype: The germline gene is not matched at one end of the junction; a read error may be the cause. The J gene is TRBJ1-1, the V gene TRBV12-3 or TRBV12-4; no firm D call. This CDR3 spans 14 amino acids. CDR3 sequence reads: CASSFPPTNTEDFW. The CDR3 DNA is TGTGCAAGCAGTTTTCCACCGACCAACACTGAAGATTTCTGG.

The genes are TRBV5-4 and TRBJ2-1; D is perhaps TRBD2 (7 bases). This CDR3 has 15 residues. The germline V gene encodes CDR1 SGHNT and CDR2 YYREEE (reference sequence). V shed 4 bases and J shed 5 bases, with 16 bases lying between them. The CDR3 DNA reads TGTGCCAGCAGCCCAGAGGGGGGGCTAGACAATGAGCAGTTCTTC. It translates to CASSPEGGLDNEQFF. Full variable domain (remainder filled in from reference TRBV5-4 and TRBJ2-1): ETGVTQSPTHLIKTRGQQVTLRCSSQSGHNTVSWYQQALGQGPQFIFQYYREEENGRGNFPPRFSGLQFPNYSSELNVNALELDDSALYLCASSPEGGLDNEQFFGPGTRLTVL.

This clonotype was seen ten or more times. In nucleotides, the CDR3 is TGTGCCAGCAGTTTGGGGGGGGGGGAACAGTTCTTC. It encodes CASSLGGGEQFF. V is TRBV7-3 and J is TRBJ2-1, with 7 bases identical to TRBD2. The germline CDR1 and CDR2 sequences are SGHTA and FQGTGA. Losses at the gene ends were 6 bases for V and 13 bases for J; bases not matched to a gene: 9. The CDR3 covers 12 residues.

Of note for this clonotype: The CDR3 does not end in the conserved phenylalanine or tryptophan, so this is likely a read error. The chain combines TRBV7-8 with TRBJ1-2, with 8 bases identical to TRBD1. The CDR3 runs to 14 residues. Germline V gene lookup returns CDR1 SGHVS and CDR2 FQNEAQ. CDR3 loop: CASSSGGVSYVYTL. As DNA, the CDR3 is TGTGCCAGCAGCTCAGGGGGCGTTTCCTATGTCTACACCTTA.

This clonotype has just a few counts. This sequence joins TRBV5-4 and TRBJ2-7; D may correspond to TRBD1 or TRBD2 (5 bases each). Trimming left V 2 bases short and J 5 bases short, with 14 bases between. Germline V gives CDR1 SGHNT, CDR2 YYREEE (reference sequence). The length of the CDR3 is 14 residues. CDR3 amino acids: CASSLPGSGNEQYF. The DNA for the CDR3 is TGTGCCAGCAGCTTACCAGGGAGCGGCAACGAGCAGTACTTC.

With respect to this clonotype: This CDR3 is missing its conserved last phenylalanine or tryptophan, likely due to a read error. The V gene is TRBV7-8, the J gene TRBJ1-1; TRBD1 might be the D (5 bases). The CDR3 covers 15 residues. Trimming took off 0 bases at V and 5 bases at J, with 13 bases between the two ends. Looked up from germline, CDR1 is SGHVS and CDR2 is FQNEAQ. The DNA for the CDR3 is TGTGCCAGCAGCTTAGCAGGGGCTTCGTGGACTGAAGCTTTCTTG. Encoded protein: CASSLAGASWTEAFL.

This clonotype has at least ten counts. The chain uses TRBV6-6 and TRBJ2-1; 11 nucleotides match TRBD1. Trimming removed 4 bases from V and 2 bases from J; junction bases left unmatched: 4. Germline values: CDR1 MNHNY, CDR2 SVGAGI (reference sequence). This CDR3 is 16 amino acids long. The CDR3 reads CASSFRTGGTYNEQFF. In nucleotides, the CDR3 is TGTGCCAGCAGTTTCAGGACAGGGGGCACCTACAATGAGCAGTTCTTC.

This clonotype was detected a few times. The chain carries TRBV5-5 and TRBJ1-1, with D hard to call. Trimming cost V 1 base and J 0 bases, with 7 bases left between them. Germline CDR1 is SGHKS and CDR2 is YYEKEE (reference sequence). CDR3 size: 14 residues. CDR3 nucleotide sequence: TGTGCCAGCAGCTTGCACACGGTGAACACTGAAGCTTTCTTT. This encodes CASSLHTVNTEAFF.

This clonotype has a handful of counts. CDR3 sequence: CATFRVDREKLFF. As DNA, the CDR3 is TGTGCCACCTTCAGGGTTGATCGTGAAAAACTGTTTTTT. The chain links TRBV7-9 to TRBJ1-4; TRBD1 might be the D (5 bases). CDR3 size: 13 residues. CDR1 SEHNR and CDR2 FQNEAQ come from the germline V gene (reference sequence). The V end lost 10 bases, the J end lost 7 bases, and 16 bases lay between the germline ends.

V usage is TRBV19 and J usage is TRBJ2-5; possible D gene TRBD2, 6 bases. V was pared by 3 bases and J by 4 bases, with 12 bases between. The CDR3 totals 14 residues. CDR1 and CDR2 from the germline V gene are LNHDA and SQIVND (reference sequence). The CDR3 reads CASSMLGGRETQYF. The CDR3, as DNA: TGTGCCAGTAGTATGCTTGGGGGGAGAGAGACCCAGTACTTC.

In this sample, this clonotype turned up once. With a much larger clone just one base away, this may be a read error. The V and J genes are TRBV25-1 and TRBJ2-7; D remains ambiguous. Trimming removed 7 bases at V and 7 bases at J, with 14 bases between. The V gene's germline CDR1 is MGHDK and CDR2 SYGVNS. There are 12 residues in the CDR3. The CDR3 DNA follows: TGTGCCAGCATTCCAGGACCGTGGGAGCAGTACTTC. Amino acids: CASIPGPWEQYF.

On this clonotype: One end of the junction is discordant with germline, which a read error may explain. The chain is built from TRBV7-9 and TRBJ2-7, with D possibly TRBD1 on 6 matching bases. Germline lookup yields CDR1 SEHNR and CDR2 FQNEAQ (reference sequence). The CDR3 consists of 15 residues. The CDR3 loop is CSSSLTGNAFYEHYF. CDR3 in DNA: TGTTCCAGCAGCTTAACAGGGAACGCCTTCTACGAGCATTACTTC.

CDR3 sequence reads: CASTPGGGRADTQYF. For the CDR3, the DNA is TGTGCCAGCACCCCCGGAGGGGGCCGGGCAGATACGCAGTATTTT. The genes are TRBV7-6 and TRBJ2-3, with D possibly being TRBD1 (7 bases). Trimming cost V 7 bases and J 4 bases, with 18 bases left between them. The germline V gene has CDR1 SGHVS and CDR2 FNYEAQ. The CDR3 covers 15 residues.

About this clonotype: Germline and junction disagree at one end, which may indicate a read error. The genes are TRBV7-2 and TRBJ2-7, with D possibly being TRBD1 or TRBD2 (5 bases each). There are 16 residues in the CDR3. The germline CDR1 and CDR2 sequences are SGHTA and FQGNSA. Here the CDR3 DNA reads TGTTCCAGCAGATTATATTTCCCGGGACCGGATGCAGAGCCGTACTTC. Its protein is CSSRLYFPGPDAEPYF.

The chain recombines TRBV29-1 with TRBJ1-3; D is undetermined. Between the trimmed V and J ends, which lost 6 bases and 0 bases, there was a span of 6 bases. CDR1 and CDR2 (germline): SQVTM, ANQGSEA. The CDR3 has 12 residues. CDR3 protein: CSVGNSGNTIYF. CDR3 bases: TGCAGCGTCGGGAACTCTGGAAACACCATATATTTT.

The rearrangement uses TRBV20-1 and TRBJ1-2; D gene unclear. Deletions cut 0 bases from V and 0 bases from J, with 17 bases between. The CDR3 consists of 17 residues. The germline CDR1 and CDR2 sequences are DFQATT and SNEGSKA (reference sequence). CDR3 sequence (DNA): TGCAGTGCTAGAGATCCGTCGTCAGGACCTTCTAACTATGGCTACACCTTC. Translation gives CSARDPSSGPSNYGYTF.